This paragraph covers one TCR beta chain sequence. This clonotype was picked up a small number of times. Its target antigen remains unknown. No base-level quality is on record; no much larger clone is a single base apart. This specimen belongs to a study of vaccination and CD4 T cells after COVID-19 (dated by TCRdb to between 2021 and 2022). Some background on the complete study: SARS-CoV-2 positivity had been established in the convalescent patients by nasal swab PCR, and mild disease was recorded in nine or ten of these patients and severe disease in one. Post-COVID blood samples from convalescent patients were collected a median of around 100 days after diagnosis, with a range of roughly 35 to 161 days. Post-vaccine blood samples were collected a median of about 66 days after the second vaccine dose, ranging from roughly 13 to 250 days. The convalescent cohort comprised six males and four females, including two Hispanic individuals, seven Caucasians, two Asians and one multiracial person. Overlapping spike peptide pools from SARS-CoV-2 and from the common cold coronaviruses HCoV-NL63, HCoV-OC43 and HCoV-229E were used as culture stimuli. The spike-specific CD4+ TCR repertoire was compared before and after mRNA vaccination in over 9 COVID-19 convalescent patients and a handful of infection-naive healthy vaccine recipients. Each participant got two doses of either the Pfizer-BioNTech BNT162b2 vaccine (n=8) or the Moderna mRNA-1273 vaccine (n=2). In control cultures, a CEFX viral epitope pool was used as positive control, an HIV-1 Nef peptide pool was used as negative control, or no peptide was added.

The receptor library was made with PCR. TCR sequencing of DNA from cultured CD4+ T cells used the Oncomine TCR Beta short-read assay at the Johns Hopkins FTIC core. The QIAamp micro DNA kit was used to extract genomic DNA from the cultured CD4+ T cells. The Oncomine TCR Beta libraries from cultured CD4+ T cells were pooled using unique dual indexes and then sequenced on an Illumina iSeq 100. The authors' pipeline ran thus. Non-productive sequences were removed, and CDR3s not starting with C, not ending with F or W, or shorter than 7 amino acids were discarded. Antigen-specific clonotypes were identified with the MANAFEST web application by comparing peptide-stimulated wells with reference and other culture wells. An FDR below 0.05, an odds ratio above 5, and a productive frequency above 0.1% in at least two of three replicate wells were required for clones to be considered positive. A clonotype counted as cross-reactive if it showed significant expansion both in the SARS-CoV-2 spike wells and in at least one common cold coronavirus spike condition. Levenshtein distances (stringdist) and unrooted phylogenetic trees (ape) in R version 3.6.1 were used to assess CDR3 homology. TCRdb reworked the public reads: Q25 trimming with fastp, MiXCR clone assembly, productive beta chains retained. Rows with a matching CDR3 protein are joined into one entry that keeps the most common DNA and genes. TCRdb, not the authors, supplied the V and J calls. This sample lists thousands of distinct CDR3 sequences; roughly 60% were detected once. The biggest ten clones account for around an eighth of the sample.

This sample's treatment or condition label indicates: roughly ten-day PBMC culture with coronavirus spike peptide pools or control peptides (ViraFEST assay). The ViraFEST assay was used in the study, in which antigen-specific T cells were expanded with peptide pools and expanded clonotypes were subsequently identified by TCR sequencing. The convalescent patients' positive SARS-CoV-2 PCR tests fell between March and December 2020, which was before the Alpha, Beta and Delta variants emerged in the United States. Each well held some 2 million PBMCs cultured in IMDM containing around 5% human AB serum and around 9.2 IU/ml IL-2, with 7.5 to 10 ug/ml peptide pools added. On days 3 and 7, half of the culture medium was replaced with fresh IL-2-containing medium. Once the cells had been in culture for 9 to 10 days, the EasySep CD4+ T cell isolation kit was used to isolate CD4+ T cells by negative selection. PBMCs were separated from whole blood using Ficoll-Paque Plus gradient centrifugation and then either used fresh or cryopreserved at -140C. Culture conditions were generally each tested in triplicate wells.

The paper's findings and limits, for the study overall: The number of convalescent patients in the study was relatively small, and the study did not examine early timepoints following natural infection. In convalescent patients, nearly all vaccine-specific clones (304 of 307) were found to be mono-reactive for SARS-CoV-2 spike rather than cross-reactive with common cold coronaviruses. Among the post-vaccine SARS-CoV-2-reactive clones in convalescent patients, a median about 89% showed up only after vaccination, which suggests vaccine-specific priming. Although the median number of SARS-CoV-2-reactive clonotypes went up from some 23 after infection to 30 to 45 after vaccination, the increase was not significant.

The trim is 5 bases for V and 4 bases for J, with a gap of 6 bases between the germline ends. From the cysteine up to the phenylalanine, the CDR3 has a length of 11 residues. Only CDR3 DNA remains: 33 bases, in frame from the first base. CDR1 and CDR2 are read off the germline V gene as SGHTA and FQGNSA. The chain links TRBV7-2 with TRBJ2-7; no confident D gene assignment can be made. This specimen consisted of cultured CD4+ T cells from blood, obtained after SARS-CoV-2 vaccination. This receptor was obtained from a human donor with COVID-19. The CDR3 has the sequence CASSPSYEQYF. The DNA sequence is TGTGCCAGCAGCCCCTCTTACGAGCAGTACTTC.